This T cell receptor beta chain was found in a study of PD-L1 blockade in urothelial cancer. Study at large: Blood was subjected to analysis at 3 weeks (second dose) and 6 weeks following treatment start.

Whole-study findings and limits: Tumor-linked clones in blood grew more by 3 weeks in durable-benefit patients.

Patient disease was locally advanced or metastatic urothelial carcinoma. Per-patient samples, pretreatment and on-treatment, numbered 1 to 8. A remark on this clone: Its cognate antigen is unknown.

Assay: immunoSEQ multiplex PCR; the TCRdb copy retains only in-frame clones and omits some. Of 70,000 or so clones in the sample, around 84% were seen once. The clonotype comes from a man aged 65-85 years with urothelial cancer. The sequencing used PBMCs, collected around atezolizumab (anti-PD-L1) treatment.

In DNA, the CDR3 is TGTGCCAGCAGCTTTGCGCTACAAGAGACCCAGTACTTC. It is translated as CASSFALQETQYF. The J gene is TRBJ2-5, the V gene TRBV11-2; D remains unclear. V lost 3 bases, J lost 2 bases, and 7 bases lay in between. This CDR3 is built from 13 residues. The germline gives CDR1 SGHAT, CDR2 FQNNGV.